The 16 T cell receptor beta chains below come from one sample, sequenced in a study of blood T cell repertoires in COVID-19. TCRdb's copy holds only in-frame clones and misses some; the assay was immunoSEQ multiplex PCR. The sample holds a few hundred thousand clones; about 79% are singletons and the top ten take under 2.5%. Source material: peripheral blood. These receptors all stem from a man aged 40-49 years who had recovered from COVID-19.

The chain recombines TRBV6-5 with TRBJ1-2; TRBD1 might be the D (6 bases). Trimming stripped 6 bases from V and 4 bases from J, with 9 bases between. The CDR3 extends over 12 amino acids. Germline V gene sequence: CDR1 MNHEY, CDR2 SVGAGI. The CDR3 sequence is CASSEDSYGYTF. The CDR3 DNA is TGTGCCAGCAGCGAGGACAGCTATGGCTACACCTTC.

The rearrangement links TRBV6-6 to TRBJ1-5, with D uncertain. This CDR3 comprises 15 residues. Trimming cost V 2 bases and J 3 bases, with 11 bases left between them. Germline CDR1 and CDR2: MNHNY and SVGAGI (reference sequence). CDR3 in amino acids: CASSYRVIPNQPQHF. CDR3 coding DNA: TGTGCCAGCAGTTACCGGGTTATTCCCAATCAGCCCCAGCATTTT.

V usage is TRBV6-6 and J usage is TRBJ2-3, with D perhaps TRBD1 (6 bases). The CDR3 runs to 15 residues. Trimming cost V 4 bases and J 2 bases, with 13 bases left between them. Germline-derived CDR1 and CDR2 are MNHNY and SVGAGI (reference sequence). CDR3 region: CASSSRTENTDTQYF. The CDR3 coding sequence is TGTGCCAGCAGTTCCCGGACAGAAAACACAGATACGCAGTATTTT.

The chain is built from TRBV19 and TRBJ2-3; 9 nucleotides align to TRBD1. CDR1 LNHDA and CDR2 SQIVND come from the germline V gene (reference sequence). V lost 5 bases and J lost 3; bases outside the gene matches: 6. CDR3 size: 15 residues. CDR3 DNA: TGTGCCAGTAGTTCTTCGGGACAGGGAACAGATACGCAGTATTTT. Translating it yields CASSSSGQGTDTQYF. Variable domain in full (rest from reference TRBV19 and TRBJ2-3): DGGITQSPKYLFRKEGQNVTLSCEQNLNHDAMYWYRQDPGQGLRLIYYSQIVNDFQKGDIAEGYSVSREKKESFPLTVTSAQKNPTAFYLCASSSSGQGTDTQYFGPGTRLTVL.

The rearrangement links TRBV9 to TRBJ1-1; 7 nucleotides agree with TRBD1. This CDR3 spans 15 amino acids. The trim removed 4 bases at V and 0 bases at J, leaving 6 bases unmatched. Germline V gene data show CDR1 as SGDLS and CDR2 as YYNGEE. The CDR3 sequence: CASSSAGTVNTEAFF. The CDR3 DNA is TGTGCCAGCAGCTCCGCCGGGACAGTGAACACTGAAGCTTTCTTT.

The V and J genes are TRBV5-5 and TRBJ2-1; D is perhaps TRBD2 (6 bases). Trimming removed 1 base at V and 8 bases at J, with 16 bases between. Germline CDR1 is SGHKS and CDR2 is YYEKEE (reference sequence). The length of the CDR3 is 15 residues. CDR3 bases: TGTGCCAGCAGCTTGAGGGTAGGACTAATGGATGAGCAGTTCTTC. Protein product: CASSLRVGLMDEQFF. The variable domain in full, with the rest retrieved from reference TRBV5-5 and TRBJ2-1, is DAGVTQSPTHLIKTRGQQVTLRCSPISGHKSVSWYQQVLGQGPQFIFQYYEKEERGRGNFPDRFSARQFPNYSSELNVNALLLGDSALYLCASSLRVGLMDEQFFGPGTRLTVL.

This rearrangement joins TRBV9 to TRBJ2-1; weak D call: TRBD2 (5 bases). This CDR3 has 14 residues. Trimming took 3 bases from V and 5 from J, leaving 12 bases between them. Germline loops: CDR1 SGDLS, CDR2 YYNGEE. The CDR3 here is CASSEVLAHNEQFF. The CDR3 DNA is TGTGCCAGCAGCGAGGTCCTAGCCCACAATGAGCAGTTCTTC. The full variable domain, completed using reference TRBV9 and TRBJ2-1, is DSGVTQTPKHLITATGQRVTLRCSPRSGDLSVYWYQQSLDQGLQFLIQYYNGEERAKGNILERFSAQQFPDLHSELNLSSLELGDSALYFCASSEVLAHNEQFFGPGTRLTVL.

This sequence joins TRBV6-6 and TRBJ1-4, with D perhaps TRBD1 (5 bases). The CDR3 runs to 14 residues. Germline CDR1 reads MNHNY; CDR2 reads SVGAGI (reference sequence). V lost 6 bases and J 0 bases, leaving 8 bases between the germline ends. Here the CDR3 reads CASRETATNEKLFF. DNA of the CDR3: TGTGCCAGCAGGGAGACAGCAACTAATGAAAAACTGTTTTTT.

V gene TRBV12-5 combines with J gene TRBJ1-5; tentative D call: TRBD1 (5 bases). Trimming left V 5 bases short and J 0 bases short, with 14 bases between. The CDR3 extends over 16 amino acids. Per the germline V gene, CDR1 is LGHNT and CDR2 is FRNRAP. The CDR3 coding sequence is TGTGCTAGTGGTACGGGGGACGTCGCTAGCAATCAGCCCCAGCATTTT. Amino acids: CASGTGDVASNQPQHF.

CDR3 amino acids: CASVRQGRNSPLHF. The CDR3 DNA follows: TGTGCCAGCGTACGACAGGGCAGGAATTCACCCCTCCACTTT. The chain combines TRBV6-6 with TRBJ1-6, with 7 bases lining up with TRBD1. The length of the CDR3 is 14 residues. V gave up 8 bases and J gave up 7 bases; unmatched junction bases: 8. Germline CDR1 and CDR2: MNHNY and SVGAGI (reference sequence).

This clone was seen a single time. This sequence joins TRBV7-2 and TRBJ1-2; TRBD1 aligns across 10 bases. V trimming: 5 bases; J trimming: 5 bases; junction bases outside the gene matches: 5. The CDR3 sequence is 14 residues long. The germline V gene has CDR1 SGHTA and CDR2 FQGNSA. For the CDR3, the DNA is TGTGCCAGCAGCCTGGGGACAGGGGATTATGGCTACACCTTC. As protein: CASSLGTGDYGYTF.

The chain links TRBV3-1 (or the pseudogene TRBV3-2) to TRBJ2-1; 12 bases are shared with TRBD2. Per the germline V gene, CDR1 is LGHDT and CDR2 is YNNKEL (reference sequence). The J segment lost 12 bases and the V segment lost 8 bases, leaving 11 bases of the junction unmatched. CDR3 length: 14 amino acids. The CDR3 DNA reads TGTGCCAGCGCATCGACTAGCGGGGGCCACGGGCAGTTCTTC. Its translation: CASASTSGGHGQFF.

The chain combines TRBV30 with TRBJ1-4, with 8 bases identical to TRBD1. V shed 5 bases, J shed 10 bases, and the junction held 12 bases outside the gene matches. The length of the CDR3 is 14 residues. Germline V gene data show CDR1 as GTSNPN and CDR2 as SVGIG (reference sequence). The DNA for the CDR3 is TGTGCCTGGGTCCCAGCAGGGGGCGTTGGAAAACTGTTTTTT. Protein sequence: CAWVPAGGVGKLFF. Together with reference TRBV30 and TRBJ1-4, the CDR3 gives the full variable domain: SQTIHQWPATLVQPVGSPLSLECTVEGTSNPNLYWYRQAAGRGLQLLFYSVGIGQISSEVPQNLSASRPQDRQFILSSKKLLLSDSGFYLCAWVPAGGVGKLFFGSGTQLSVL.

This clone has a handful of counts. The chain couples TRBV5-1 to TRBJ1-2; TRBD1 agrees at 9 bases. The V gene's germline CDR1 is SGHRS and CDR2 YFSETQ. The CDR3 extends over 16 amino acids. The V gene end was trimmed by 3 bases and the J gene end by 7 bases; junction bases not matched to a gene: 13. The chain's CDR3 is CASSYQIGQGISGYTF. CDR3 bases: TGCGCCAGCAGCTACCAAATCGGACAGGGGATATCTGGCTACACCTTC.

V gene TRBV6-2 or TRBV6-3 combines with J gene TRBJ2-4, with D perhaps TRBD1 (6 bases). Deletions cut 5 bases from V and 2 bases from J, with 10 bases between. Germline V gene sequence: CDR1 MNHEY, CDR2 SVGEGT. The CDR3 sequence is 14 residues long. The CDR3 bases are TGTGCCAGCAGTGGGCAGGGGTCCAAAAACATTCAGTACTTC. Translated: CASSGQGSKNIQYF.

This clone came up once. The identical CDR3 is also encoded by other nucleotide sequences in the sample. The rearrangement joins TRBV11-3 to TRBJ1-1; 9 nucleotides agree with TRBD1. Germline V gene lookup returns CDR1 SGHNT and CDR2 YENEEA. The CDR3 contains 14 residues. The junction had 0 bases not matched to a gene; V was cut back by 3 bases and J by 1 base. The CDR3 nucleotides read TGTGCCAGCAGCTTGACAGGGGGGAACACTGAAGCTTTCTTT. This codes for CASSLTGGNTEAFF.